This T cell receptor beta chain was sequenced during a study of shared clonotypes between healthy human individuals. Study findings and constraints: What naive subsets generally showed was a larger estimated richness than memory subsets showed. Deeper or shallower sequencing was expected to change how clonotypes are shared among donors.

Of note for this clone: Its antigen remains unknown.

The CDR3 consists of 15 residues. Looked up from germline, CDR1 is MGHRA and CDR2 is YSYEKL. Unmatched junction bases numbered 11, after V lost 0 bases and J lost 14 bases. The assay used deep level. Several immunoSEQ plates held equal portions of the genomic DNA taken from each subset. The assay was immunoSEQ multiplex PCR, and TCRdb's table has in-frame clones only and misses some. The sample lists approximately 1,500,000 clones, roughly 97% occurring once. This chain joins TRBV4-1 and TRBJ2-4, with 9 bases identical to TRBD1. Sequencing was performed on naive CD4+ T cells sorted from blood. Subset here: CD45RA+ positively selected. The receptor was derived from a man under 40 in good health. The CDR3: CASSQDIRTGDREYF. The CDR3 DNA sequence: TGCGCCAGCAGCCAAGATATTAGGACAGGGGATCGGGAGTACTTC.